The sample holds a few counts of the clone carrying this T cell receptor (beta chain). This entry is derived from a study of blood T cell repertoires in COVID-19. Source study methods: Estimated nucleated cell counts came from reference gene primer amplification. The table came from immunoSEQ multiplex PCR; TCRdb's copy has only in-frame clones and leaves some out. Clone size and V and J calls were adopted from that table, with D and trimming inferred from the DNA. Found here are about 360,000 clones, about 87% of them singletons; the top ten hold 1.3%. Trimming took 7 bases from V and 6 from J; bases not matched to a gene: 11. Germline V lookup: CDR1 LNHDA, CDR2 SQIVND (reference sequence). The CDR3 has 15 residues. This study enrolled people aged about 18 to 90 from around 25 US geographic areas. Donors in Cohort 3 counted as recovered after two negative PCRs, clearance, or symptom resolution.

The TCR sequence derives from a man aged 25-45 years who had recovered from COVID-19. The source material was PBMCs or T cells enriched from blood (not recorded which). The gene calls are TRBV19 and TRBJ1-1, with TRBD1 matching 10 bases. The CDR3: CASTNQTGGRAEAFF. CDR3 nucleotide sequence: TGTGCCAGTACCAATCAGACAGGGGGCAGGGCTGAAGCTTTCTTT.